This TCR beta chain was captured by sequencing in a study of blood T cell repertoires in COVID-19. In the study overall: PBMCs, B-cell-depleted T cells, or T cells provided the cDNA or gDNA that made up the material.

Germline V lookup: CDR1 MNHEY, CDR2 SVGAGI. V lost 5 bases to trimming and J lost 3 bases; unmatched junction nucleotides: 8. There are 15 residues in the CDR3. Participant ages covered about 18 to 100 years across 25 or so US areas. Assignments of participants to cohorts depended upon their own reported clinical history. Either two negative PCRs, clearance, or symptom resolution qualified Cohort 3 donors as recovered. This clone was found a few times. Measured with immunoSEQ multiplex PCR; TCRdb has only the in-frame clones, and not every one. The profile shows under 150,000 clones, approximately 86% of them singletons.

The chain is built from TRBV6-5 and TRBJ2-3, with 7 bases aligning to TRBD2. The TCR originated in a woman in her forties who had recovered from COVID-19. Sequencing input: PBMCs or T cells enriched from blood (not recorded which). CDR3 amino acids: CASSPRTSWTDTQYF. The CDR3, as DNA: TGTGCCAGCAGTCCGCGGACTAGTTGGACAGATACGCAGTATTTT.